The TCR beta chain described here comes from a study of T cells in Graves' hyperthyroidism and ophthalmopathy. Study-wide background: Peripheral blood was secured at the point of initial diagnosis, before any treatment.

Exclusion of patients followed from uncontrolled infection, other autoimmune disease, pregnancy or lactation. This clonotype has a count of ten or more. The antigen remains undetermined. The V gene's germline CDR1 is DFQATT and CDR2 SNEGSKA (reference sequence). The V and J ends lost 6 bases and 9 bases, in that order; junction bases with no gene match: 11. The CDR3 is 14 amino acids. The study, taken as a whole, reports: Model output signaled ophthalmopathy a median 6.5 months ahead of onset. In the analysis, a 13 V-J model separated ophthalmopathy from stable hyperthyroidism.

There were TCR beta CDR3 regions amplified from RNA transcripts. Primed by the HTBI set, a first-round RT-PCR was run on the TCR CDR3. Via MiXCR, TCRdb re-called the multiplex PCR reads, giving one row per CDR3 protein. The top ten hold approximately 50% of the sample, which has hundreds of thousands of distinct CDR3 sequences, 15% to 20% seen once. This clonotype was obtained from a man aged 40-49 years with Graves' ophthalmopathy. This chain joins TRBV20-1 and TRBJ2-1; 10 nucleotides match TRBD2. The sample consisted of blood. CDR3 DNA sequence: TGCAGTGCCCTAATACCTAGCGGGAGAGGTGAGCAGTTCTTC. This encodes CSALIPSGRGEQFF.